This T cell receptor (beta chain) derives from a study of vaccination and CD4 T cells after COVID-19. Overall study results and limits: The median proportion of reactive clones detected only post-vaccination in convalescent patients was approximately 90%.

Sequence data for DNA of cultured CD4+ T cells were generated by the Oncomine TCR Beta short-read assay. Genomic DNA was isolated from CD4+ T cells that had been cultured. Via MiXCR, TCRdb re-called the PCR reads, giving one row per CDR3 protein. The sample holds approximately 15,000 distinct CDR3 sequences, around 46% seen once. As to treatment: roughly 10-day PBMC culture with coronavirus spike peptide pools or control peptides (ViraFEST assay). About this clonotype: Its matching antigen is unknown.

Sequenced material: CD4+ T cells from blood, cultured in vitro, taken after SARS-CoV-2 vaccination. The sequence derives from a human donor who had recovered from COVID-19.

The CDR3 nucleotides read TGTGCCAGCAGCTTTGGGGACAGGGACACCTACGAGCAGTACTTC. Its translation is CASSFGDRDTYEQYF. The chain recombines TRBV7-9 with TRBJ2-7; 9 bases are shared with TRBD1. The germline CDR1 and CDR2 sequences are SEHNR and FQNEAQ (reference sequence). This CDR3 region has 15 residues. V lost 3 bases, J lost 2 bases, and 5 bases stayed unmatched.